One and the same sample provided the 15 T cell receptor beta chains below, sequenced in a study of cytotoxic CD8 clonotypes in ibrutinib-treated CLL. Only in-frame clones appear in the TCRdb table, and some are missing; sequencing was by immunoSEQ multiplex PCR. In the table there are about 160,000 clones, about 80% of which are singletons. The input for sequencing was PBMCs, taken after 24 months of ibrutinib treatment. The origin of the receptors is a human donor with chronic lymphocytic leukemia.

The CDR3, as DNA: TGTGCCAGCAGCAGAGGGGATTCTGGGGCCAACGTCCTGACTTTC. Its translation: CASSRGDSGANVLTF. The chain employs TRBV7-3 and TRBJ2-6; D tentatively reads TRBD1 or TRBD2 (5 bases each). V lost 5 bases and J 1 base, leaving 9 bases between the germline ends. CDR1 is SGHTA and CDR2 is FQGTGA in the germline V gene. The CDR3 extends over 15 amino acids.

This chain joins TRBV25-1 and TRBJ1-3; 9 nucleotides align to TRBD1. This CDR3 has 15 residues. V was clipped by 11 bases and J by 1 base; unmatched bases: 9. Per germline, CDR1 MGHDK and CDR2 SYGVNS. The CDR3 DNA sequence: TGTGCCGTCAGCCCCGGGACAGGGTCTGGAAACACCATATATTTT. This sequence encodes CAVSPGTGSGNTIYF.

J is TRBJ2-7 and V is TRBV28; TRBD2 matches 9 bases. The CDR3 is 15 residues long. CDR1 and CDR2 from the germline V gene are MDHEN and SYDVKM. Trimming took 1 base from V and 2 from J; bases not matched to a gene: 3. CDR3 DNA: TGTGCCAGCAGTTTATCGGCGGGAGGGGCCTACGAGCAGTACTTC. This translates into CASSLSAGGAYEQYF.

Comment on this clone: At one end the junction does not follow the germline gene, possibly because of a read error. The rearrangement links TRBV29-1 to TRBJ2-1, with 10 bases fitting TRBD2. Germline assignment: CDR1 SQVTM and CDR2 ANQGSEA. This CDR3 contains 13 residues. The CDR3 region is CSVVAGGYDEQFF. The CDR3 bases are TGCAGCGTAGTAGCGGGGGGCTACGATGAGCAGTTCTTC.

V is TRBV7-3 and J is TRBJ2-7; tentatively, D is TRBD1 or TRBD2 (6 bases each). Germline values: CDR1 SGHTA, CDR2 FQGTGA. The CDR3 is made up of 13 amino acids. V was trimmed by 2 bases and J by 6 bases, leaving 11 bases between them. CDR3 region: CASSLGWGAEQYF. CDR3 coding DNA: TGTGCCAGCAGCTTAGGTTGGGGGGCCGAGCAGTACTTC.

The rearrangement uses TRBV6-5 and TRBJ1-6; a weak D match, TRBD1 (5 bases). V lost 0 bases, J lost 5 bases, and 8 bases lay in between. The germline V gene encodes CDR1 MNHEY and CDR2 SVGAGI. This CDR3 has 15 residues. The DNA of the CDR3 is TGTGCCAGCAGTTACTCTTCCAGGGATAATTCACCCCTCCACTTT. This gives the protein CASSYSSRDNSPLHF.

Many counts were recorded for this clone. The rearrangement joins TRBV14 to TRBJ1-1; TRBD1 matches at 8 bases. The CDR3 is made up of 15 amino acids. The V gene's germline CDR1 is SGHDN and CDR2 FVKESK. V gave up 2 bases and J gave up 1 base; unmatched junction bases: 3. This CDR3 reads CASSQWTGRNTEAFF. Here the CDR3 DNA reads TGTGCCAGCAGCCAATGGACAGGGAGGAACACTGAAGCTTTCTTT.

The chain carries TRBV6-5 and TRBJ2-7; D not certain. The ends were cut back, 1 base at V and 6 bases at J, with 10 bases in the middle. The CDR3 totals 13 residues. Germline V gene sequence: CDR1 MNHEY, CDR2 SVGAGI. The CDR3 nucleotides are TGTGCCAGCAGTTACTATTTGGGGTCCGAGCAGTACTTC. Its protein is CASSYYLGSEQYF.

The chain links TRBV4-1 to TRBJ2-7; 10 bases align to TRBD1. The CDR3 consists of 14 residues. V was pared by 1 base and J by 3 bases, with 0 bases of the junction left unmatched. Germline V gene data show CDR1 as MGHRA and CDR2 as YSYEKL. The CDR3 sequence: CASSQGDRGYEQYF. The DNA of the CDR3 is TGCGCCAGCAGCCAAGGGGACAGGGGCTACGAGCAGTACTTC.

The CDR3 bases are TGTGCCAGCAGCTTGGCCGGTAGGGCAGGGGAGGAAACCCAGTACTTC. Amino acids: CASSLAGRAGEETQYF. J is TRBJ2-5 and V is TRBV5-6, with D possibly called TRBD1 or TRBD2 (6 bases each). The CDR3 spans 16 residues. Per the germline V gene, CDR1 is SGHDT and CDR2 is YYEEEE. V was clipped by 0 bases and J by 8 bases, with 20 bases between them.

The chain is built from TRBV30 and TRBJ1-3; D may be TRBD1 (5 bases). CDR3 length equals 14 residues. The V gene's germline CDR1 is GTSNPN and CDR2 SVGIG (reference sequence). Trimming left V 2 bases short and J 3 bases short, with 11 bases between. This CDR3 reads CAWSWSGGGNTIYF. CDR3 DNA sequence: TGTGCCTGGAGTTGGTCGGGGGGTGGAAACACCATATATTTT.

V and J are TRBV6-6 and TRBJ1-5, with D possibly being TRBD1 (6 bases). Trimming took off 6 bases at V and 6 bases at J, with 12 bases between the two ends. CDR1 is MNHNY, CDR2 SVGAGI, per germline (reference sequence). The CDR3 sequence is 13 residues long. The CDR3 DNA is TGTGCCAGCAGAACCCAGGGGACTCAGCCCCAGCATTTT. Amino acid sequence: CASRTQGTQPQHF.

DNA for the CDR3: TGCGCCAGCAGCCGGCTTGGGCTGGCGGGAACAGGCCTTGGTGCAGATACGCAGTATTTT. Its translation: CASSRLGLAGTGLGADTQYF. The chain has TRBV4-1 and TRBJ2-3; D is possibly TRBD2 (6 bases). The CDR3 runs to 20 residues. V was clipped by 4 bases and J by 4 bases, with 30 bases between them. Looked up from germline, CDR1 is MGHRA and CDR2 is YSYEKL.

The chain recombines TRBV30 with TRBJ1-5, with D unclear. The germline gives CDR1 GTSNPN, CDR2 SVGIG (reference sequence). CDR3 size: 13 residues. Between the trimmed V and J ends, which lost 2 bases and 4 bases, there was a span of 9 bases. CDR3 protein: CAWSSTDNQPQHF. The CDR3 coding sequence is TGTGCCTGGAGTTCGACCGATAATCAGCCCCAGCATTTT. Filled out from reference TRBV30 and TRBJ1-5, the complete variable domain reads SQTIHQWPATLVQPVGSPLSLECTVEGTSNPNLYWYRQAAGRGLQLLFYSVGIGQISSEVPQNLSASRPQDRQFILSSKKLLLSDSGFYLCAWSSTDNQPQHFGDGTRLSIL.

A single count supports this clone. V and J are TRBV7-8 and TRBJ1-5; 7 bases match TRBD1. V dropped 5 bases and J dropped 6; count of bases not matched to a gene: 13. The length of the CDR3 is 16 residues. Per the germline V gene, CDR1 is SGHVS and CDR2 is FQNEAQ. The CDR3 bases are TGTGCCAGCAGCAATGGACAGGTCGATCGGGGTCAGCCCCAGCATTTT. The encoded protein is CASSNGQVDRGQPQHF.